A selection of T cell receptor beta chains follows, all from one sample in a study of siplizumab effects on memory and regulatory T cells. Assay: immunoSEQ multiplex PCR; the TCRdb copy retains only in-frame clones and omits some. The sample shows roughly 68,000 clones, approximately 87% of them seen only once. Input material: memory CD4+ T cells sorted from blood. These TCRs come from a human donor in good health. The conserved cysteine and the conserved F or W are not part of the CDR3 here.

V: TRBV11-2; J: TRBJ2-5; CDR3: ASSRGTGQRETQY
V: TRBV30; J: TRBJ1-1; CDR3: AWSESVSSQNTEAF
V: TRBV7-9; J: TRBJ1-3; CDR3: ASSLDKDRGLTTIY
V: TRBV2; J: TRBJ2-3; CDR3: ASSEARGMAGDTQY
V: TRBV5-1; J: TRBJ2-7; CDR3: ASSLWGAGEQY
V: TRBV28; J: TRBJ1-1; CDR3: ASRDRGMNTEAF
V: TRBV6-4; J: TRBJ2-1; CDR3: ASSDLYLGVEQF
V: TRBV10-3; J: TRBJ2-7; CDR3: AISESQGGMFGEQY
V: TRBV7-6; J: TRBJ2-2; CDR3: ASSLTFDGNTGELF
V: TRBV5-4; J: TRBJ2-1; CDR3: ASSLAGVNEQF
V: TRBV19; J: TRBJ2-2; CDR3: ASSIDLSTGELF
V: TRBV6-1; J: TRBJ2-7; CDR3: ASSGLAESSYEQY
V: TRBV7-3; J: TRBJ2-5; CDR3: ASSFLAEPQETQY
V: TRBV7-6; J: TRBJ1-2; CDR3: ASNLEPFGGRYSGMGYGYT
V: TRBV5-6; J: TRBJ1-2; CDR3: ASSGDRANYGYT
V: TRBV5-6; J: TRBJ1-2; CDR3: ASSFRGVNYGYT
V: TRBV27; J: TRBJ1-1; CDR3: ASSSYGGSVNTEAF
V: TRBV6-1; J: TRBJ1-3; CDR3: ASSVKGSSGNTIY
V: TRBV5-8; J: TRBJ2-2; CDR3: ASSLSGFAGELF
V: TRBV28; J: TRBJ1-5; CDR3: ASESGQGSQPQH
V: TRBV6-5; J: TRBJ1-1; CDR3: ASSYGRVNTEAF
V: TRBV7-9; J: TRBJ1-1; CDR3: ASLSFLNTEAF
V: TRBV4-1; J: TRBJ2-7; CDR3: ASSQAGLAGGKSYEQY
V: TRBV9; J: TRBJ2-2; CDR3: ASSVGTSGRKTGELF
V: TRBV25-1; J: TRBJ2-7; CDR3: ASSKLAGGAYEQY
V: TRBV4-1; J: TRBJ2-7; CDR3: ASSGDRGQQY
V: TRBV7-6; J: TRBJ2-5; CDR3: ASSLGSKLRETQY
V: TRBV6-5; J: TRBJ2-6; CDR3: ASTLTPGANVLT
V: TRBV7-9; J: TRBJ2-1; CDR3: ASSLGRGEQF
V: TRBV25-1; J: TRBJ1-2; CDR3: ASSERTGSSYGYT
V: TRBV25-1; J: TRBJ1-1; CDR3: ASSEQGENTEAF
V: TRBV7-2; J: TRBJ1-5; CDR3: ASSLQQGQPQH
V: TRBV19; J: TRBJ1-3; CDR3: ASSAGGSSGNTIY
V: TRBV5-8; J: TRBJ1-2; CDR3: ASSFGTGNYGYT
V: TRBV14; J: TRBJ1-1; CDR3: ASSQNTEAF
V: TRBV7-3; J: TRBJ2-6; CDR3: ASSPISPGANVLT
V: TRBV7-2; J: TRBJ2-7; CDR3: ASSYAYEQY
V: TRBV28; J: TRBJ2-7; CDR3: ASTSNADSSYEQY
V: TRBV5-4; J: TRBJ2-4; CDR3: ASSFPPPGQGAYIQY
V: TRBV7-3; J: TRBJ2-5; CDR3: ASSQGLASVETQY
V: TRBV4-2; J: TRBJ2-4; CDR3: ASSQGTEVAKNIQY
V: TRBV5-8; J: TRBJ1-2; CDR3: ASSLEGQSVIGYT
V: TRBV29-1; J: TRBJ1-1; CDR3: SGRGQGNTEAF
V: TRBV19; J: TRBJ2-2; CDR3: ASSMGSTLASDTGELF
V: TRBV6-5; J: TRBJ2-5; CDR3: ASSYWDTGGETQY
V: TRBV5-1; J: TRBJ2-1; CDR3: ATAAGSYNEQF
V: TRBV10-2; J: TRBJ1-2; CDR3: ASSGDRSNYGYT
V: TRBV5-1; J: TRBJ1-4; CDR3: ASSWQGENEKLF
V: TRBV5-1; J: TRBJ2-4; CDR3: ASKQTARINIQY
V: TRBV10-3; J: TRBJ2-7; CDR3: AISDRAGISYEQY
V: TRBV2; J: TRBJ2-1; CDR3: ASSVSSGGAEQF